One sample yielded the 3 T cell receptor beta chains listed below, sequenced in a study of blood T cell repertoires in COVID-19. The method was immunoSEQ multiplex PCR; TCRdb's version includes in-frame clones alone and lacks a portion of them. This table holds 75,000 or so clones, 88% found once. Source material: peripheral blood. The origin of the receptors is a man between 65 and 80 years old with acute or convalescent COVID-19.

The chain links TRBV3-1 (or the pseudogene TRBV3-2) to TRBJ2-1; TRBD1 is a possible D gene (6 bases). This CDR3 has 16 amino acids. V dropped 3 bases and J dropped 4 bases, with 16 bases sitting between them. Germline V gene lookup returns CDR1 LGHDT and CDR2 YNNKEL (reference sequence). The DNA of the CDR3 is TGTGCCAGCAGCCATCCCGGGACATCACTGTACAATGAGCAGTTCTTC. It is translated as CASSHPGTSLYNEQFF.

The chain recombines TRBV2 with TRBJ1-6; the D is unclear. Deletions cut 2 bases from V and 11 bases from J, with 13 bases between. The CDR3 contains 14 residues. CDR1 SNHLY and CDR2 FYNNEI come from the germline V gene. CDR3 DNA sequence: TGTGCCAGCAGTGAACTGGGGAGTGGGGCACCCCTCCACTTT. This encodes CASSELGSGAPLHF.

This clone was counted a few times. V gene TRBV10-2 combines with J gene TRBJ1-5, with D perhaps matching TRBD1 (6 bases). The CDR3 is made up of 15 amino acids. V lost 5 bases and J lost 4, with 15 bases in between. Germline CDR1 is WSHSY and CDR2 is SAAADI. The CDR3 DNA reads TGCGCCAGCAGTCCCGGGACAACATGGAATCAGCCCCAGCATTTT. Its protein product is CASSPGTTWNQPQHF.